What follows are 6 T cell receptor beta chains derived from one specimen sequenced in a study of T-cell reconstitution after alpha-beta-depleted transplantation in children. Unique molecular identifiers were used to barcode this TCRbeta library. TCRdb processed the PCR reads anew with MiXCR; each CDR3 protein has one entry. The data hold just over 350,000 distinct CDR3 sequences, with 10% to 15% observed a single time. Sequenced material: PBMCs, taken from the stem cell graft. These receptors were taken from a human donor who donated a stem cell graft to a child with Fanconi anemia.

The chain's CDR3 is CASSFFSSGGQETQYF. The CDR3 coding sequence is TGTGCCAGCAGTTTCTTTTCTAGCGGGGGGCAAGAGACCCAGTACTTC. V usage is TRBV27 and J usage is TRBJ2-5, with 11 nucleotides matching TRBD2. With 3 bases clipped from V and 2 bases from J, the junction kept 5 bases outside the gene matches. The CDR3 length is 16 residues. Germline V gene sequence: CDR1 MNHEY, CDR2 SMNVEV (reference sequence).

A few counts support this clonotype. The rearrangement links TRBV20-1 to TRBJ2-7; the D gene is possibly TRBD1 (5 bases). V was shortened by 0 bases and J by 0 bases, with 9 bases between the two germline ends. CDR3 length: 14 amino acids. Per the germline V gene, CDR1 is DFQATT and CDR2 is SNEGSKA (reference sequence). The CDR3: CSARDQGTSYEQYF. Written as DNA, the CDR3 is TGCAGTGCTAGAGATCAGGGAACCTCCTACGAGCAGTACTTC.

This clonotype was detected many times. The chain uses TRBV4-2 and TRBJ2-5; D is possibly TRBD1 or TRBD2 (5 bases each). This CDR3 is built from 16 residues. Germline V gene data show CDR1 as LGHNA and CDR2 as YNFKEQ. Trimming shortened V by 3 bases and J by 4 bases, and 18 bases separated the two germline ends. The CDR3 loop reads CASSHSGTAGGETQYF. The CDR3 bases are TGTGCCAGCAGCCACTCCGGGACCGCAGGAGGAGAGACCCAGTACTTC.

The CDR3 bases are TGCAGTGCTGAGACGGTAGCGGGGGGCCTCAATGAGCAGTTCTTC. Amino acid sequence: CSAETVAGGLNEQFF. This chain connects TRBV20-1 to TRBJ2-1, with TRBD2 matching over 10 bases. The CDR3 totals 15 residues. Losses at the gene ends were 5 bases for V and 6 bases for J; bases not matched to a gene: 10. Per germline, CDR1 DFQATT and CDR2 SNEGSKA (reference sequence).

Points on this clonotype: The junction does not match germline at one end; this may be a read error. The chain uses TRBV7-8 and TRBJ1-2, with a tentative D call TRBD1 (6 bases). Germline lookup yields CDR1 SGHVS and CDR2 FQNEAQ. The CDR3 has 11 residues. CDR3 DNA: TGTGCCAGCACCCAAACGGACAGTATCCTCTTC. It is translated as CASTQTDSILF.

There are many counts of this clonotype. This chain connects TRBV5-1 to TRBJ1-1, with D hard to call. The CDR3 runs to 14 residues. Germline CDR1 and CDR2: SGHRS and YFSETQ. Between the trimmed V and J ends, which lost 0 bases and 5 bases, there was a span of 11 bases. The CDR3 reads CASSLGGGETEAFF. The DNA for the CDR3 is TGCGCCAGCAGCTTGGGAGGTGGGGAGACTGAAGCTTTCTTT.